This TCR beta chain comes out of a study of T cell repertoires in aging, cancer and after chemotherapy. The germline gives CDR1 SGHRS, CDR2 YFSETQ. V was trimmed by 5 bases and J by 7 bases, leaving 19 bases between them. This CDR3 contains 15 residues. The template was genomic DNA from peripheral blood, not RNA. Rearranged V-D-J TRB sequences were amplified with a mixed TRB-A/B primer pool. TCRdb re-derived calls from the multiplex PCR reads in MiXCR, one entry per CDR3 protein. The table lists 2,000 to 2,500 distinct CDR3 sequences, under 30% of them singletons. The chain carries TRBV5-1 and TRBJ2-1, with D perhaps matching TRBD1 or TRBD2 (5 bases each). Sequencing was done on a sample of blood. The source of this sequence is a human donor with a solid tumor. The DNA for the CDR3 is TGCGCCAGCAGTTTAACAGGCGCGGAGCGGAATGAGCAGTTCTTC. Translated: CASSLTGAERNEQFF.